These T cell receptor beta chains were read from a single sample in a study of molecular identifiers for immune sequencing clone quantification. One entry per CDR3 protein results from TCRdb running MiXCR on the PCR reads. The sample shows about 510,000 distinct CDR3 sequences, around 25% of them seen only once. The sequenced sample was naive CD8+ T cells from blood, with Jurkat cell RNA spiked in. The receptors stem from a human donor in good health. Some libraries in this study had Jurkat cell RNA spiked in. CDR3s include the opening cysteine and the closing phenylalanine or tryptophan. Each record gives: J gene, clone size, V gene, D gene, CDR3 DNA, CDR3 protein. The D gene is left open where the match is weak. Size is stated for part of the rows, as once, few or many counts, or as a class when the clone is expanded.

j_gene: TRBJ2-3
abundance: -
v_gene: TRBV24-1
d_gene: -
CDR3nt: TGTGCCACCAGAGAAGGAGGGTCCAGGAAGGGCGCGCTTCCAGATACGCAGTATTTT
CDR3aa: CATREGGSRKGALPDTQYF

j_gene: TRBJ2-3
abundance: -
v_gene: TRBV12-3/TRBV12-4
d_gene: -
CDR3nt: TGTGCCAGCAGTCGACAACGCACAGATACGCAGTATTTT
CDR3aa: CASSRQRTDTQYF

j_gene: TRBJ2-6
abundance: many
v_gene: TRBV14
d_gene: -
CDR3nt: TGTGCCAGCAGCCAAGATCATGACTCTGGGGCCAACGTCCTGACTTTC
CDR3aa: CASSQDHDSGANVLTF

j_gene: TRBJ2-7
abundance: -
v_gene: TRBV29-1
d_gene: -
CDR3nt: TGCAGCGTTGAGGTATTGGATAGGGGCGGCTACGAGCAGTACTTC
CDR3aa: CSVEVLDRGGYEQYF

j_gene: TRBJ2-1
abundance: -
v_gene: TRBV5-6
d_gene: -
CDR3nt: TGTGCCAGCAGCTTGGAACGTGCTCGACGGGAGAGTGCCAACTACATTGGGCAGTTCTTC
CDR3aa: CASSLERARRESANYIGQFF

j_gene: TRBJ2-7
abundance: -
v_gene: TRBV20-1
d_gene: -
CDR3nt: TGCAGTGCTAGAGACAGGGTCCGCTACGAGCAGTACTTC
CDR3aa: CSARDRVRYEQYF

j_gene: TRBJ1-5
abundance: -
v_gene: TRBV27
d_gene: TRBD1
CDR3nt: TGTGCCAGCAGTCACAGGGGGAGGAATCAGCCCCAGCATTTT
CDR3aa: CASSHRGRNQPQHF

j_gene: TRBJ2-5
abundance: few
v_gene: TRBV25-1
d_gene: -
CDR3nt: TGTGCCAGCAGTGATGTACGGGTACAAGAGACCCAGTACTTC
CDR3aa: CASSDVRVQETQYF

j_gene: TRBJ2-2
abundance: few
v_gene: TRBV6-2/TRBV6-3
d_gene: TRBD2
CDR3nt: TGTGCCAGCAGTCACCAAGAGATAGCGGGATACGGGGTGTTGACCGGGGAGCTGTTTTTT
CDR3aa: CASSHQEIAGYGVLTGELFF

j_gene: TRBJ2-3
abundance: few
v_gene: TRBV19
d_gene: -
CDR3nt: TGTGCCAGTAGTAAAGAGGAGACTACTACAGATACGCAGTATTTT
CDR3aa: CASSKEETTTDTQYF

j_gene: TRBJ2-7
abundance: many
v_gene: TRBV12-3/TRBV12-4
d_gene: -
CDR3nt: TGTGCCAGCAGTACCTACCGGGACACCTTCTACGAGCAGTACTTC
CDR3aa: CASSTYRDTFYEQYF

j_gene: TRBJ2-5
abundance: many
v_gene: TRBV4-3
d_gene: -
CDR3nt: TGCGCCAGCAGCCAAGATTTTGCTGAGACCCAGTACTTC
CDR3aa: CASSQDFAETQYF

j_gene: TRBJ1-2
abundance: few
v_gene: TRBV6-6
d_gene: TRBD1
CDR3nt: TGTGCCAGCAGTTACTACGGGACAGGACTCTATGGCTACACCTTC
CDR3aa: CASSYYGTGLYGYTF

j_gene: TRBJ1-5
abundance: -
v_gene: TRBV7-3
d_gene: -
CDR3nt: TGTGCCAGCAGTCCCTACCAAGGCCAGCCCCAGCATTTT
CDR3aa: CASSPYQGQPQHF

j_gene: TRBJ2-2
abundance: few
v_gene: TRBV7-2
d_gene: TRBD2
CDR3nt: TGTGCCAGCAGCTCGCAGACCGGGACTAGCGGGGGGTCCACCACCGGGGAGCTGTTTTTT
CDR3aa: CASSSQTGTSGGSTTGELFF

j_gene: TRBJ1-1
abundance: many
v_gene: TRBV4-3
d_gene: -
CDR3nt: TGCGCCAGCAGCCAAACTAGTTTGAACACTGAAGCTTTCTTT
CDR3aa: CASSQTSLNTEAFF

j_gene: TRBJ1-5
abundance: few
v_gene: TRBV19
d_gene: -
CDR3nt: TGTGCCAGTCTTCCCTGGGGGGGCAATCAGCCCCAGCATTTT
CDR3aa: CASLPWGGNQPQHF

j_gene: TRBJ1-2
abundance: -
v_gene: TRBV5-6
d_gene: -
CDR3nt: TGTGCCAGCAGCTTTTGGGGGGCGGGGACCTATGGCTACACCTTC
CDR3aa: CASSFWGAGTYGYTF

j_gene: TRBJ1-1
abundance: -
v_gene: TRBV7-9
d_gene: -
CDR3nt: TGTGCCAGCAGCTTACCAGGGGATATGCACACTGAAGCTTTCTTT
CDR3aa: CASSLPGDMHTEAFF

j_gene: TRBJ1-2
abundance: few
v_gene: TRBV7-9
d_gene: TRBD1
CDR3nt: TGTGCCAGCAGCCCAGGGACAGCCCCGGTGTTGGGCGGTAAAACCTTC
CDR3aa: CASSPGTAPVLGGKTF

j_gene: TRBJ1-5
abundance: few
v_gene: TRBV20-1
d_gene: -
CDR3nt: TGCAGTGCTAGAGAAATCTCGGGTAGAGGTTTGCAGCCCCAGCATTTT
CDR3aa: CSAREISGRGLQPQHF

j_gene: TRBJ1-1
abundance: -
v_gene: TRBV6-2/TRBV6-3
d_gene: -
CDR3nt: TGTGCCAGCACCTTACTAAGTTGGACTGAAGCTTTCTTT
CDR3aa: CASTLLSWTEAFF

j_gene: TRBJ1-2
abundance: -
v_gene: TRBV29-1
d_gene: -
CDR3nt: TGCAGCTCCCTCCTCCCCAGGATTGGCTGCACCTTC
CDR3aa: CSSLLPRIGCTF

j_gene: TRBJ2-3
abundance: many
v_gene: TRBV9
d_gene: -
CDR3nt: TGTGCCAGCAGCGTATATACGGGAGCCAACGGGGATACGCAGTATTTT
CDR3aa: CASSVYTGANGDTQYF

j_gene: TRBJ1-4
abundance: few
v_gene: TRBV4-1
d_gene: -
CDR3nt: TGCGCCAGCAGCCAAGAGTTTAGAGGGGCAGGGATTGAAAAACTGTTTTTT
CDR3aa: CASSQEFRGAGIEKLFF

j_gene: TRBJ2-3
abundance: -
v_gene: TRBV19
d_gene: TRBD2
CDR3nt: TGTGCCAGTAGTATAGTGGGACTAGCGGGGAGCACAGATACGCAGTATTTT
CDR3aa: CASSIVGLAGSTDTQYF

j_gene: TRBJ2-7
abundance: -
v_gene: TRBV3-2
d_gene: -
CDR3nt: TGTGCCAGCAGCCCGAGACTAGCGGGAGAGTACGAGCAGTACTTC
CDR3aa: CASSPRLAGEYEQYF

j_gene: TRBJ1-5
abundance: -
v_gene: TRBV19
d_gene: TRBD1
CDR3nt: TGTGCTCGCACGGGACAGGGAATTCAGCCCCAGCATTTT
CDR3aa: CARTGQGIQPQHF

j_gene: TRBJ1-6
abundance: few
v_gene: TRBV4-3
d_gene: -
CDR3nt: TGCGCCAGCAGCCAAGAGGAGGGCTCACCCCTCCACTTT
CDR3aa: CASSQEEGSPLHF

j_gene: TRBJ2-1
abundance: -
v_gene: TRBV18
d_gene: -
CDR3nt: TGTGCCAGCTCACCACCCGGGGAGCAGTTCTTC
CDR3aa: CASSPPGEQFF

j_gene: TRBJ2-7
abundance: -
v_gene: TRBV5-1
d_gene: TRBD1
CDR3nt: TGCGACAGCAGCTTGTGGGGACAGATCTACGAGCAGTACTTC
CDR3aa: CDSSLWGQIYEQYF

j_gene: TRBJ2-1
abundance: -
v_gene: TRBV9
d_gene: TRBD1
CDR3nt: TGTGCCAGCAGCACTCCACAGGGGGAACGCAATGAGCAGTTCTTC
CDR3aa: CASSTPQGERNEQFF

j_gene: TRBJ2-2
abundance: -
v_gene: TRBV5-3
d_gene: -
CDR3nt: TGTGCCAGAAGCTCTAGAGATACGAACACCGGGGAGCTGTTTTTT
CDR3aa: CARSSRDTNTGELFF

j_gene: TRBJ1-1
abundance: many
v_gene: TRBV7-2
d_gene: -
CDR3nt: TGTGCCAGCAGCTTCGGATTTATGAACACTGAAGCTTTCTTT
CDR3aa: CASSFGFMNTEAFF

j_gene: TRBJ2-1
abundance: -
v_gene: TRBV4-2
d_gene: TRBD1
CDR3nt: TGTGCCAGCAGCCAAATACAGGGGGCGAAGGGTAATGAGCAGTTCTTC
CDR3aa: CASSQIQGAKGNEQFF

j_gene: TRBJ2-7
abundance: few
v_gene: TRBV20-1
d_gene: -
CDR3nt: TGCAGTGCTAGAGATAAAGAGGGGGGGTCGGCCTACGAGCAGTACTTC
CDR3aa: CSARDKEGGSAYEQYF

j_gene: TRBJ2-5
abundance: many
v_gene: TRBV2
d_gene: -
CDR3nt: TGTGCCAGCAGTGACAGGCGGCAAGAGACCCAGTACTTC
CDR3aa: CASSDRRQETQYF

j_gene: TRBJ2-7
abundance: many
v_gene: TRBV7-9
d_gene: -
CDR3nt: TGTGCCAGCAGCCGCGGACTGGTCGGCTACGAGCAGTACTTC
CDR3aa: CASSRGLVGYEQYF

j_gene: TRBJ2-5
abundance: many
v_gene: TRBV12-3/TRBV12-4
d_gene: -
CDR3nt: TGTGCCAGCAAGTCGGGCATCCAAGAGACCCAGTACTTC
CDR3aa: CASKSGIQETQYF

j_gene: TRBJ2-5
abundance: many
v_gene: TRBV14
d_gene: -
CDR3nt: TGTGCCAGCAGCCAAGGACAGCTATACCAAGAGACCCAGTACTTC
CDR3aa: CASSQGQLYQETQYF

j_gene: TRBJ2-3
abundance: few
v_gene: TRBV20-1
d_gene: -
CDR3nt: TGCAGTGCTAGAGAGCCTCTCCTCCCTGAGGATACGCAGTATTTT
CDR3aa: CSAREPLLPEDTQYF

j_gene: TRBJ2-7
abundance: many
v_gene: TRBV5-5
d_gene: -
CDR3nt: TGTGCCAGCAGCTTGGGACAGTTCGGTTACTACGAGCAGTACTTC
CDR3aa: CASSLGQFGYYEQYF

j_gene: TRBJ2-7
abundance: few
v_gene: TRBV6-4
d_gene: TRBD2
CDR3nt: TGTGCCAGCAGTGACGTGGCGGGAGTCTACGAGCAGTACTTC
CDR3aa: CASSDVAGVYEQYF

j_gene: TRBJ2-3
abundance: -
v_gene: TRBV27
d_gene: -
CDR3nt: TGTGCCAGCAGTTTATCCCCGGACGGCGCTACGCAGTATTTT
CDR3aa: CASSLSPDGATQYF

j_gene: TRBJ2-2
abundance: -
v_gene: TRBV6-5
d_gene: -
CDR3nt: TGTGCCGGCAGGGACCCTTACGTGGGGGGGCCCGGGGAGCTGTTTTTT
CDR3aa: CAGRDPYVGGPGELFF

j_gene: TRBJ1-4
abundance: many
v_gene: TRBV13
d_gene: -
CDR3nt: TGTGCCAGCGGGGACTTGGAAGAAAAACTGTTTTTT
CDR3aa: CASGDLEEKLFF

j_gene: TRBJ2-7
abundance: -
v_gene: TRBV5-5
d_gene: -
CDR3nt: TGTGCCAGCAGCCTCCAGATGGGGGTTTCCTACGAGCAGTACTTC
CDR3aa: CASSLQMGVSYEQYF

j_gene: TRBJ2-1
abundance: -
v_gene: TRBV19
d_gene: TRBD2
CDR3nt: TGTGCCAGTAGTATTGCGGGAGCGACCTACAATGAGCAGTTCTTC
CDR3aa: CASSIAGATYNEQFF

j_gene: TRBJ2-4
abundance: -
v_gene: TRBV20-1
d_gene: -
CDR3nt: TGCAGTGCTAGAATTAGCGGATTAGCCAAAAACATTCAGTACTTC
CDR3aa: CSARISGLAKNIQYF